The rows below give T cell receptor beta chains drawn from one sample of a study of cytomegalovirus exposure and HLA in healthy donors. Some clones are missing from TCRdb's copy, which holds only in-frame ones; the method was immunoSEQ multiplex PCR. The sample yields 130,000 or so clones, about 66% seen once. Sequenced sample: PBMCs. The receptors were gathered from a male donor in good health and CMV-seronegative. Each CDR3 is given with its conserved first and last residue. D genes are given only for firm matches. Rows may omit the clone size; those that give it use once, few, many or a size class.

D gene | J gene | clone size | V gene | CDR3 protein | CDR3 DNA
. | TRBJ1-2 | . | TRBV5-1 | CASSWGPQGQNYGCTF | TGCGCCAGCAGCTGGGGGCCCCAGGGGCAAAACTATGGCTGCACCTTC
TRBD1 | TRBJ2-7 | . | TRBV5-1 | CASSLTMGQGYEQYF | TGCGCCAGCAGCTTGACTATGGGACAGGGCTACGAGCAGTACTTC
TRBD1 | TRBJ1-4 | . | TRBV6-1 | CASSDIGQGHNEKLFF | TGTGCCAGCAGTGATATCGGACAGGGGCACAATGAAAAACTGTTTTTT
. | TRBJ1-2 | . | TRBV29-1 | CSVGQNYGYTF | TGCAGCGTTGGACAGAACTATGGCTACACCTTC
TRBD1 | TRBJ2-5 | . | TRBV9 | CASSVGQGARETQYF | TGTGCCAGCAGCGTGGGACAGGGGGCACGAGAGACCCAGTACTTC
. | TRBJ1-1 | . | TRBV25-1 | CASSWAGNTEAFF | TGTGCCAGCAGTTGGGCGGGGAACACTGAAGCTTTCTTT
. | TRBJ2-2 | . | TRBV6-1 | CASSEYGAPSLNTGELFF | TGTGCCAGCAGTGAATATGGGGCCCCATCTCTGAACACCGGGGAGCTGTTTTTT
TRBD2 | TRBJ2-3 | . | TRBV18 | CASSPPGGLTTDTQYF | TGTGCCAGCTCACCGCCGGGGGGGCTTACCACAGATACGCAGTATTTT
TRBD1 | TRBJ2-7 | once | TRBV7-2 | CASSIPDRDRPSYEQYF | TGTGCCAGCAGCATTCCCGACCGGGACAGACCCTCCTACGAGCAGTACTTC
TRBD1 | TRBJ1-1 | . | TRBV4-3 | CASSRPDREVSEAFF | TGCGCCAGCAGCCGGCCGGACAGGGAAGTTTCTGAAGCTTTCTTT
TRBD1 | TRBJ1-1 | . | TRBV6-5 | CASSYEGQGVNTEAFF | TGTGCCAGCAGTTACGAAGGACAGGGGGTAAACACTGAAGCTTTCTTT